This T cell receptor beta chain is from a study of CD8+ T cells in alopecia areata. RNA extraction and reverse transcription yielded cDNA as sequencing template. Data came from immunoSEQ multiplex PCR; TCRdb stores just in-frame clones and leaves some out. The sample includes about 100,000 clones, roughly 47% of them seen just once. The treatment was: oral pan-JAK inhibitor, 5-10 mg twice daily. There are 11 residues in the CDR3. Germline CDR1 MGHDK, CDR2 SYGVNS. V lost 10 bases, J lost 8 bases, and 14 bases lay in between. The receptor was derived from a human donor with alopecia areata. This chain joins TRBV25-1 and TRBJ1-1; D uncertain. Source: CD8+ T cells sorted from blood, taken at week 24, from a patient treated with tofacitinib. This chain's CDR3 is CATLLQREAFF. The CDR3 DNA follows: TGTGCCACCCTACTACAGAGAGAAGCTTTCTTT.